Sequencing of this TCR beta chain was carried out in a study of blood T cells in healthy people across ages. The V end was cut by 1 base, the J end by 5 bases, with 10 bases between. Germline CDR1 reads SGHTA; CDR2 reads FQGNSA. This CDR3 is built from 14 residues. This clonotype was recorded a few times. Being one base from a much bigger clone, this may be a read error. PCR was performed a second time for about 7 to 12 cycles using a sample-barcoded 5' primer and a J-beta primer mix. TCRdb re-called the 5' RACE reads through MiXCR, storing one row per CDR3 protein. The sample consists of about 720,000 distinct CDR3 sequences, around 25% of them appearing once. This sample also appeared in a second study, on T cells of mothers and their children.

J is TRBJ2-3 and V is TRBV7-2; D call uncertain. This sequence originates from a boy between 5 and 17 years old in good health. Sample: blood. The CDR3 reads CASSLDRNRDTQYF. The CDR3 DNA sequence: TGTGCCAGCAGCTTAGACCGAAACCGAGATACGCAGTATTTT. The whole variable domain, remainder taken from reference TRBV7-2 and TRBJ2-3, is GAGVSQSPSNKVTEKGKDVELRCDPISGHTALYWYRQSLGQGLEFLIYFQGNSAPDKSGLPSDRFSAERTGGSVSTLTIQRTQQEDSAVYLCASSLDRNRDTQYFGPGTRLTVL.